One sample yielded the 32 T cell receptor beta chains listed below, sequenced in a study of shared clonotypes between healthy human individuals. The method was immunoSEQ multiplex PCR; TCRdb's version includes in-frame clones alone and lacks a portion of them. The repertoire has about 560,000 clones, 70% to 80% of them found once; the top ten carry about 12%. Specimen: PBMCs. The receptors were sampled from a woman aged 40 to 50 in good health. Some clones in this sample may be carry-over from other donors' samples.

The chain joins TRBV27 to TRBJ2-3; no reliable D call. The V end lost 5 bases, the J end lost 4 bases, and 19 bases lay between the germline ends. This CDR3 spans 16 amino acids. Germline assignment: CDR1 MNHEY and CDR2 SMNVEV (reference sequence). In DNA form, the CDR3 reads TGTGCCAGCAGTCCACTCTACACGGGCGTCGCAGATACGCAGTATTTT. This gives the protein CASSPLYTGVADTQYF.

The rearrangement joins TRBV4-3 to TRBJ2-2; D remains ambiguous. V was pared by 1 base and J by 6 bases, with 9 bases between. The germline gives CDR1 LGHNA, CDR2 YSLEER. The CDR3 is made up of 14 amino acids. CDR3: CASSQVGWAGELFF. In DNA, the CDR3 is TGCGCCAGCAGCCAAGTCGGGTGGGCCGGGGAGCTGTTTTTT.

The chain links TRBV7-8 to TRBJ2-5; the match to TRBD2 covers 9 bases. The DNA end is a closer match to TRBJ2-7, so the J assignment may be wrong. Germline V gives CDR1 SGHVS, CDR2 FQNEAQ. This CDR3 region has 15 residues. CDR3 sequence reads: CASSLGGSGRSEQYF. The CDR3 DNA sequence: TGTGCCAGCAGCTTAGGGGGTAGCGGGAGATCCGAGCAGTACTTC.

This sequence joins TRBV19 and TRBJ2-1, with D perhaps given as TRBD1 or TRBD2 (5 bases each). The V end lost 3 bases, the J end lost 2 bases, and 14 bases lay between the germline ends. Germline V gene lookup returns CDR1 LNHDA and CDR2 SQIVND (reference sequence). The CDR3 runs to 16 residues. The CDR3 sequence: CASSMGVGLTYNEQFF. CDR3 sequence (DNA): TGTGCCAGTAGTATGGGGGTAGGCCTAACCTACAATGAGCAGTTCTTC.

The rearrangement links TRBV28 to TRBJ2-7, with TRBD2 matching over 12 bases. This CDR3 has 14 residues. Looked up from germline, CDR1 is MDHEN and CDR2 is SYDVKM. Trimming at V came to 6 bases and at J to 1 base, leaving 1 base not matched to a gene. CDR3 loop: CASRTSGGSYEQYF. CDR3 in DNA: TGTGCCAGCAGGACTAGCGGGGGATCCTACGAGCAGTACTTC.

V usage is TRBV7-9 and J usage is TRBJ1-2; D not resolved. Deletions cut 1 base from V and 2 bases from J, with 20 bases between. This CDR3 contains 18 residues. Germline loops: CDR1 SEHNR, CDR2 FQNEAQ (reference sequence). CDR3 sequence: CASSLVLGSAYTNYGYTF. The CDR3 DNA is TGTGCCAGCAGCTTAGTGTTGGGGTCAGCATACACAAACTATGGCTACACCTTC.

About this clone: Additional DNA sequences in this sample encode the identical CDR3. The V call is TRBV30, the J call TRBJ1-2; no definite D call. The length of the CDR3 is 12 residues. The V gene lost 1 base and the J gene lost 1 base, with 4 bases spanning the gap. From germline, CDR1 is GTSNPN and CDR2 SVGIG (reference sequence). In DNA, the CDR3 is TGTGCCTGGAGTGGGAGTAACTATGGCTACACCTTC. It codes for CAWSGSNYGYTF.

The rearrangement uses TRBV27 and TRBJ2-1, with D maybe TRBD2 (5 bases). This CDR3 is built from 16 residues. Germline CDR1 is MNHEY and CDR2 is SMNVEV (reference sequence). V was clipped by 3 bases and J by 8 bases, with 20 bases between them. This chain's CDR3 is CASSFRSPRVGDEQFF. CDR3 nucleotides: TGTGCCAGCAGTTTCCGCTCTCCTCGGGTCGGGGATGAGCAGTTCTTC.

CDR3 sequence reads: CSVEGGYTF. In DNA, the CDR3 is TGCAGCGTTGAGGGGGGCTACACCTTC. V usage is TRBV29-1 and J usage is TRBJ1-2; no firm D call. The V gene's germline CDR1 is SQVTM and CDR2 ANQGSEA. V gave up 3 bases and J gave up 8 bases, with 4 bases separating them. This CDR3 spans 9 amino acids.

This sequence joins TRBV27 and TRBJ2-5, with a weak D call TRBD1 (5 bases). V was shortened by 5 bases and J by 1 base, with 17 bases between the two germline ends. The CDR3 has 16 residues. Germline V gene sequence: CDR1 MNHEY, CDR2 SMNVEV (reference sequence). In DNA, the CDR3 is TGTGCCAGCAGTGAAAATTGGGCGACAGCCCAAGAGACCCAGTACTTC. Amino acids: CASSENWATAQETQYF.

The chain employs TRBV6-1 and TRBJ2-2, with D possibly being TRBD2 (6 bases). Germline-derived CDR1 and CDR2 are MNHNS and SASEGT. This CDR3 comprises 15 residues. V was cut by 2 bases and J by 4 bases, with 11 bases left in between. CDR3 nucleotide sequence: TGTGCCAGCAGTGAATTAGGGGACTTCACCGGGGAGCTGTTTTTT. This encodes CASSELGDFTGELFF.

The chain uses TRBV5-4 and TRBJ2-2; a weak D match, TRBD2 (8 bases). The V gene's germline CDR1 is SGHNT and CDR2 YYREEE (reference sequence). The CDR3 loop spans 17 amino acids. Trimming stripped 4 bases from V and 0 bases from J, with 16 bases between. This CDR3 reads CASSPGGQGANTGELFF. DNA for the CDR3: TGTGCCAGCAGCCCGGGGGGGCAGGGGGCGAACACCGGGGAGCTGTTTTTT.

V usage is TRBV6-5 and J usage is TRBJ1-1, with no clear D. CDR3 length: 13 residues. V dropped 4 bases and J dropped 2 bases, with 8 bases sitting between them. Germline V lookup: CDR1 MNHEY, CDR2 SVGAGI. The CDR3 nucleotides read TGTGCCAGCAGTTCCATTTATAACACTGAAGCTTTCTTT. Residues: CASSSIYNTEAFF.

This clone turned up a few times. The chain is built from TRBV5-5 and TRBJ1-1; D remains unclear. The CDR3 is made up of 13 amino acids. Germline CDR1 SGHKS, CDR2 YYEKEE (reference sequence). The V end was cut by 3 bases, the J end by 5 bases, with 11 bases between. CDR3 residues: CASSSPGGTEAFF. CDR3 coding DNA: TGTGCCAGCAGCTCCCCGGGCGGGACTGAAGCTTTCTTT.

The rearrangement joins TRBV11-2 to TRBJ1-1; possibly TRBD1 for D (6 bases). The CDR3 sequence is 14 residues long. V shed 0 bases and J shed 4 bases, with 9 bases lying between them. CDR1 and CDR2 (germline): SGHAT, FQNNGV. The CDR3 spells CASSLEQGLTEAFF. As DNA, the CDR3 is TGTGCCAGCAGCTTAGAACAGGGCCTCACTGAAGCTTTCTTT.

CDR3 sequence reads: CSVEASGREQYF. The CDR3 bases are TGCAGCGTTGAGGCCTCCGGGCGCGAGCAGTACTTC. The chain links TRBV29-1 to TRBJ2-7, with D hard to call. Trimming stripped 3 bases from V and 6 bases from J, with 12 bases between. This CDR3 is 12 amino acids long. Germline assignment: CDR1 SQVTM and CDR2 ANQGSEA.

This rearrangement joins TRBV6-7 to TRBJ1-5; TRBD1 agrees at 8 bases. TRBV6-7 is annotated as an ORF whose role is uncertain. With 7 bases clipped from V and 5 bases from J, the junction kept 16 bases outside the gene matches. This CDR3 is 17 amino acids long. CDR3 sequence: CASTAREAGGWHQPQHF. For the CDR3, the DNA is TGTGCCAGCACCGCGAGGGAAGCAGGGGGCTGGCATCAGCCCCAGCATTTT.

The J gene is TRBJ2-1, the V gene TRBV7-9; 7 nucleotides match TRBD1. V gave up 0 bases and J gave up 11 bases; unmatched junction bases: 4. Germline lookup yields CDR1 SEHNR and CDR2 FQNEAQ (reference sequence). The CDR3 has 13 amino acids. CDR3 sequence reads: CASSLANRGQQFF. The CDR3 DNA sequence: TGTGCCAGCAGCTTAGCGAACAGGGGACAGCAGTTCTTC. The full variable domain, in which reference TRBV7-9 and TRBJ2-1 provide the parts outside the CDR3, is DTGVSQNPRHKITKRGQNVTFRCDPISEHNRLYWYRQTLGQGPEFLTYFQNEAQLEKSRLLSDRFSAERPKGSFSTLEIQRTEQGDSAMYLCASSLANRGQQFFGPGTRLTVL.

The chain is built from TRBV5-6 and TRBJ2-7; D ambiguous. Germline-derived CDR1 and CDR2 are SGHDT and YYEEEE. Trimming took off 1 base at V and 3 bases at J, with 14 bases between the two ends. The CDR3 runs to 15 residues. This chain's CDR3 is CASSLYGPPDYEQYF. In DNA form, the CDR3 reads TGTGCCAGCAGCTTGTACGGTCCGCCGGACTACGAGCAGTACTTC.

The chain recombines TRBV6-6 with TRBJ1-1, with TRBD1 matching over 9 bases. The ends lost 0 bases at V and 3 bases at J; junction bases unmatched: 5. CDR1 is MNHNY, CDR2 SVGAGI, per germline (reference sequence). The CDR3 length is 16 residues. The CDR3 is CASSYSQGAQYTEAFF. As DNA, the CDR3 is TGTGCCAGCAGTTACTCACAGGGGGCTCAGTACACTGAAGCTTTCTTT.

This chain links TRBV7-9 with TRBJ2-6, with TRBD1 matching 7 bases. V shed 6 bases, J shed 2 bases, and the junction held 4 bases outside the gene matches. Per the germline V gene, CDR1 is SEHNR and CDR2 is FQNEAQ (reference sequence). The CDR3 has 15 residues. The CDR3 nucleotides are TGTGCCAGCAGTCAACAGGGGACTGGGGCCAACGTCCTGACTTTC. It codes for CASSQQGTGANVLTF.

About this clone: One base separates it from a far larger clone, so it is likely a read error. The J gene is TRBJ2-1, the V gene TRBV11-2; 9 positions match TRBD2. Per germline, CDR1 SGHAT and CDR2 FQNNGV. The V and J ends lost 8 bases and 4 bases, in that order; junction bases with no gene match: 9. The CDR3 covers 15 residues. The CDR3 DNA follows: TGTGCCAGCGGCGTGCAAGCGGGAGGATACAATGAGCAGTTCTTC. As protein: CASGVQAGGYNEQFF.

V is TRBV11-2 and J is TRBJ2-7, with TRBD2 identical over 9 bases. Germline V gene sequence: CDR1 SGHAT, CDR2 FQNNGV. V was pared by 6 bases and J by 1 base, with 10 bases of the junction left unmatched. The CDR3 is made up of 16 amino acids. This chain's CDR3 is CASSSVSGRRSYEQYF. As DNA, the CDR3 is TGTGCCAGCAGTTCCGTGAGCGGGAGGCGGTCCTACGAGCAGTACTTC.

The rearrangement uses TRBV5-6 and TRBJ2-3, with 10 bases matching TRBD2. The CDR3 consists of 17 residues. Germline V gives CDR1 SGHDT, CDR2 YYEEEE. V lost 2 bases to trimming and J lost 2 bases; unmatched junction nucleotides: 8. The CDR3 reads CASSLRTSGLVTDTQYF. CDR3 in DNA: TGTGCCAGCAGCTTACGGACTAGCGGTCTCGTCACAGATACGCAGTATTTT.

The J gene is TRBJ1-1, the V gene TRBV6-5, with D unresolved. The CDR3 length is 12 residues. V was cut by 10 bases and J by 1 base, with 10 bases left in between. Looked up from germline, CDR1 is MNHEY and CDR2 is SVGAGI. The chain's CDR3 is CATSRGNTEAFF. Here the CDR3 DNA reads TGTGCCACTTCTCGGGGGAACACTGAAGCTTTCTTT.

The gene calls are TRBV7-2 and TRBJ1-5, with D possibly being TRBD1 (5 bases). Trimming left V 5 bases short and J 11 bases short, with 22 bases between. This CDR3 region has 15 residues. Germline V gene sequence: CDR1 SGHTA, CDR2 FQGNSA. The DNA for the CDR3 is TGTGCCAGCAGCGAATCCAGGGATGGTAGCCCGGCCCAGCATTTT. Its translation: CASSESRDGSPAQHF. The full variable domain, completed using reference TRBV7-2 and TRBJ1-5, is GAGVSQSPSNKVTEKGKDVELRCDPISGHTALYWYRQSLGQGLEFLIYFQGNSAPDKSGLPSDRFSAERTGGSVSTLTIQRTQQEDSAVYLCASSESRDGSPAQHFGDGTRLSIL.

With regard to this clone: This likely reflects a read error, since a far larger clone is one base away. This chain connects TRBV30 to TRBJ2-2, with D perhaps matching TRBD2 (6 bases). Germline CDR1 reads GTSNPN; CDR2 reads SVGIG (reference sequence). The CDR3 consists of 13 residues. The CDR3: CVWRAGHTGELFF. The CDR3 bases are TGTGTCTGGAGGGCAGGGCACACCGGGGAGCTGTTTTTT.

The table lists this clone with a few counts. The chain combines TRBV5-1 with TRBJ1-1; D might be TRBD1 (6 bases). This CDR3 has 13 amino acids. V shed 4 bases and J shed 4 bases, with 11 bases lying between them. The germline V gene encodes CDR1 SGHRS and CDR2 YFSETQ. The CDR3: CASSQGGGTEAFF. CDR3 coding DNA: TGCGCCAGCAGCCAAGGAGGGGGCACTGAAGCTTTCTTT.

The chain couples TRBV11-3 to TRBJ2-1; 9 positions agree with TRBD2. Germline V lookup: CDR1 SGHNT, CDR2 YENEEA. With V trimmed by 0 bases and J by 4 bases, 1 base remained unmatched. The CDR3 runs 15 residues. CDR3 residues: CASSLEAGGYNEQFF. CDR3 DNA: TGTGCCAGCAGCTTAGAAGCGGGAGGATACAATGAGCAGTTCTTC.

The J gene is TRBJ2-2, the V gene TRBV5-6; 11 positions agree with TRBD2. Trimming at V came to 0 bases and at J to 5 bases, leaving 9 bases not matched to a gene. CDR1 is SGHDT and CDR2 is YYEEEE in the germline V gene. CDR3 length: 18 amino acids. CDR3 sequence: CASSLAGTSGHPTGELFF. The DNA for the CDR3 is TGTGCCAGCAGCTTGGCAGGGACTAGCGGACACCCTACCGGGGAGCTGTTTTTT.

The chain recombines TRBV19 with TRBJ1-2; 8 nucleotides align to TRBD1. With 8 bases clipped from V and 0 bases from J, the junction kept 8 bases outside the gene matches. Germline V lookup: CDR1 LNHDA, CDR2 SQIVND (reference sequence). This CDR3 is built from 15 residues. The chain's CDR3 is CASQGQAGANYGYTF. CDR3 nucleotides: TGTGCCAGTCAGGGACAGGCGGGAGCTAACTATGGCTACACCTTC.

Comment on this clone: Given a far larger clone just one base away, this is likely a sequencing read error. Here the CDR3 DNA reads TGTGCCAGCAGCCAAGCCGGCCCAGGGGGCAGGGAGACCCAGTACTTC. This translates into CASSQAGPGGRETQYF. This chain uses TRBV4-2 with TRBJ2-5, with 8 positions matching TRBD1. This CDR3 has 16 amino acids. V lost 1 base to trimming and J lost 5 bases; unmatched junction nucleotides: 9. Germline V gene sequence: CDR1 LGHNA, CDR2 YNFKEQ.